The entry that follows covers one T cell receptor (beta chain) sequence. V gave up 2 bases and J gave up 3 bases, with 10 bases separating them. CDR1 and CDR2 from the germline V gene are KGHSH and LQKENI. The CDR3 is 15 amino acids. This specimen comes from a study of blood T cell repertoires in COVID-19. Turning to the study itself: From T cells, B-cell-depleted T cells, or PBMCs came the material, which was cDNA or gDNA.

The table came from immunoSEQ multiplex PCR; TCRdb's copy has only in-frame clones and leaves some out. The data contain some 250,000 clones, around 83% of them seen just once; the ten biggest clones take up just over 8.5%. The receptor was isolated from a man aged 40-55 years with active or convalescent COVID-19. Sequencing input: peripheral blood. V gene TRBV18 combines with J gene TRBJ2-2; a possible D gene is TRBD1 (5 bases). The CDR3 reads CASSPKGQYTGELFF. Here the CDR3 DNA reads TGTGCCAGCTCACCAAAGGGGCAGTACACCGGGGAGCTGTTTTTT.